This passage covers 3 T cell receptor beta chains from one sample sequenced in a study of graft-versus-host responses after intestinal transplantation. Sequencing was performed with immunoSEQ multiplex PCR; in TCRdb, only in-frame clones are kept and a portion is missing. The sample contains tens of thousands of clones, roughly 90% of which appear only once. Which antigens these TCRs recognize remains unknown. This material consisted of unstimulated CD4+ T cells sorted from spleen or lymph node cells, taken before intestinal transplant. The origin of the receptors is a human donor who received an intestinal transplant.

The V call is TRBV7-2, the J call TRBJ1-5; D is possibly TRBD1 (6 bases). The CDR3 consists of 15 residues. The V gene lost 5 bases and the J gene lost 6 bases, with 17 bases spanning the gap. Germline lookup yields CDR1 SGHTA and CDR2 FQGNSA. The CDR3 bases are TGTGCCAGCAGCCCGGACAGCCCCGGGCGTCAGCCCCAGCATTTT. Translated: CASSPDSPGRQPQHF.

The chain joins TRBV7-9 to TRBJ2-7; tentatively, D is TRBD1 (6 bases). Deletions cut 1 base from V and 10 bases from J, with 11 bases between. There are 12 residues in the CDR3. From germline, CDR1 is SEHNR and CDR2 FQNEAQ (reference sequence). In DNA, the CDR3 is TGTGCCAGCAGCTTAGGAACAGGGCGACAGTACTTC. Translation: CASSLGTGRQYF.

The CDR3 sequence is CSAGKGDEAFF. In DNA form, the CDR3 reads TGCAGCGCTGGGAAGGGGGATGAAGCTTTCTTT. The chain joins TRBV20-1 to TRBJ1-1; TRBD1 might be the D (6 bases). The germline V gene encodes CDR1 DFQATT and CDR2 SNEGSKA (reference sequence). The CDR3 is made up of 11 amino acids.